This T cell receptor beta chain appears in the sequencing data of a study of shared clonotypes between healthy human individuals. Libraries were prepared by immunoSEQ multiplex PCR; TCRdb keeps only in-frame clonotypes and omits some of them. This table has some 1,400,000 clones, more than 95% appearing once. Deletions cut 5 bases from V and 5 bases from J, with 8 bases between. Germline V gene sequence: CDR1 MGHDK, CDR2 SYGVNS. The CDR3 length is 12 residues. This chain links TRBV25-1 with TRBJ2-3; TRBD2 might be the D (5 bases). Source material: naive CD4+ T cells sorted from blood. Subset of the sample: CD45RA+ positively selected. The TCR comes from a man aged 30-40 years in good health. The CDR3 reads CASSRLRDTQYF. Written as DNA, the CDR3 is TGTGCCAGCAGTCGACTAAGAGATACGCAGTATTTT.